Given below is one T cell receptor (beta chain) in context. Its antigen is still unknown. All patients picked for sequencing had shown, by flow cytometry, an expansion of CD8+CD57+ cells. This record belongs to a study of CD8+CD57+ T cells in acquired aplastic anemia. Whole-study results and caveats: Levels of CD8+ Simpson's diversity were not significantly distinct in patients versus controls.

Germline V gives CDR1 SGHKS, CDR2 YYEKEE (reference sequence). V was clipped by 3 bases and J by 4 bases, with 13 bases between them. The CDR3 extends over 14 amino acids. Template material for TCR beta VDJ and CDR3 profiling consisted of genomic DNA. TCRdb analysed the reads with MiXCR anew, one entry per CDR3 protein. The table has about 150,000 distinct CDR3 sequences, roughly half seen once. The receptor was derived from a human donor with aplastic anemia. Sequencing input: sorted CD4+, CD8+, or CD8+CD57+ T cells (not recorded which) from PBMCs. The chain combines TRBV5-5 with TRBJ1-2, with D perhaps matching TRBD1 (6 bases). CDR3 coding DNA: TGTGCCAGCAGCTCTAAAGGGGGGATCTATGGCTACACCTTC. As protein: CASSSKGGIYGYTF.